These 29 T cell receptor beta chains were all obtained from the same sample, sequenced in a study of OX40 agonist ivuxolimab in advanced cancers. Method: immunoSEQ multiplex PCR; TCRdb's copy keeps in-frame clones and lacks some. The sample contains approximately 82,000 clones, 90% to 95% of which appear only once. Sequenced here: CD4+ or CD8+ T cells sorted from blood, sampled in a trial of the OX40 agonist ivuxolimab. These receptors came from an adult with an advanced solid tumor such as melanoma, head and neck, liver or kidney cancer.

CDR3 sequence reads: CASSLIGGSSYEQYF. CDR3 DNA sequence: TGTGCCAGCAGCTTGATAGGCGGGAGCTCCTACGAGCAGTACTTC. The chain recombines TRBV5-4 with TRBJ2-7; TRBD2 matches 7 bases. With 1 base clipped from V and 0 bases from J, the junction kept 4 bases outside the gene matches. The CDR3 is made up of 15 amino acids. CDR1 SGHNT and CDR2 YYREEE come from the germline V gene (reference sequence).

In DNA form, the CDR3 reads TGCGCCAGCAGCCCAGCGACAGGGCCCGAGCAGTACTTC. This codes for CASSPATGPEQYF. The J gene is TRBJ2-7, the V gene TRBV4-3, with 7 bases identical to TRBD1. CDR3 length: 13 amino acids. J gave up 6 bases and V 4 bases, and 6 bases lay outside the gene matches. Per germline, CDR1 LGHNA and CDR2 YSLEER.

The chain has TRBV27 and TRBJ1-5; D gene unclear. V was trimmed by 0 bases and J by 5 bases, leaving 14 bases between them. The CDR3 extends over 16 amino acids. CDR1 is MNHEY, CDR2 SMNVEV, per germline (reference sequence). In DNA form, the CDR3 reads TGTGCCAGCAGTTTATCGAGAGGAGGACTCGATCAGCCCCAGCATTTT. This translates into CASSLSRGGLDQPQHF.

The chain couples TRBV7-9 to TRBJ1-5; 8 bases are a match to TRBD1. CDR1 is SEHNR, CDR2 FQNEAQ, per germline (reference sequence). V was clipped by 5 bases and J by 7 bases; unmatched bases: 13. The CDR3 runs 16 residues. The CDR3 region has the DNA TGTGCCAGCAGCCTAACCATTGACAGGGGAGGCCAGCCCCAGCATTTT. Its translation is CASSLTIDRGGQPQHF.

In this sample, this clone turned up once. The chain has TRBV7-8 and TRBJ2-4, with a weak D call TRBD1 (5 bases). The V end lost 0 bases, the J end lost 1 base, and 10 bases lay between the germline ends. Germline lookup yields CDR1 SGHVS and CDR2 FQNEAQ. The CDR3 has 16 residues. The CDR3 is CASSLAAGSAKNIQYF. The CDR3 DNA reads TGTGCCAGCAGCTTAGCGGCAGGGTCGGCCAAAAACATTCAGTACTTC. Supplemented by reference TRBV7-8 and TRBJ2-4, the full variable domain reads GAGVSQSPRYKVAKRGQDVALRCDPISGHVSLFWYQQALGQGPEFLTYFQNEAQLDKSGLPSDRFFAERPEGSVSTLKIQRTQQEDSAVYLCASSLAAGSAKNIQYFGAGTRLSVL.

The chain is built from TRBV4-1 and TRBJ2-3, with 7 nucleotides matching TRBD2. V shed 4 bases, J shed 0 bases, and the junction held 7 bases outside the gene matches. This CDR3 is 16 amino acids long. CDR1 MGHRA and CDR2 YSYEKL come from the germline V gene. The CDR3 region is CASSRYLADSTDTQYF. CDR3 DNA sequence: TGCGCCAGCAGCCGGTATCTAGCGGACAGCACAGATACGCAGTATTTT.

This clone occurred once. The chain links TRBV4-1 to TRBJ1-2; 7 nucleotides align to TRBD1. J gave up 8 bases and V 1 base, and 10 bases lay outside the gene matches. This CDR3 has 15 amino acids. Germline V gene lookup returns CDR1 MGHRA and CDR2 YSYEKL. The CDR3: CASSQGQTGFFGYTF. In DNA form, the CDR3 reads TGCGCCAGCAGCCAAGGACAGACAGGGTTTTTCGGCTACACCTTC.

This clone showed up just once. The chain is built from TRBV27 and TRBJ2-1; a weak D match, TRBD2 (5 bases). V was pared by 6 bases and J by 0 bases, with 12 bases between. The CDR3 totals 15 residues. The germline V gene has CDR1 MNHEY and CDR2 SMNVEV (reference sequence). CDR3: CASSPRGSSYNEQFF. As DNA, the CDR3 is TGTGCCAGCAGCCCGCGAGGGAGCTCCTACAATGAGCAGTTCTTC.

CDR3 DNA: TGTGCCAGCAGCCCCCGACAGGGGGCCTACACTGAAGCTTTCTTT. It translates to CASSPRQGAYTEAFF. The rearrangement uses TRBV7-2 and TRBJ1-1, with TRBD1 identical over 10 bases. CDR1 SGHTA and CDR2 FQGNSA come from the germline V gene. The CDR3 spans 15 residues. V shed 5 bases and J 3 bases; nucleotides not matched to a gene: 6.

The gene calls are TRBV5-6 and TRBJ2-7; 8 bases line up with TRBD1. The V and J ends lost 4 bases and 0 bases, in that order; junction bases with no gene match: 6. CDR3 length: 15 residues. Germline CDR1 reads SGHDT; CDR2 reads YYEEEE. The CDR3 region is CASSPRTGSSYEQYF. DNA for the CDR3: TGTGCCAGCAGCCCCCGGACAGGGAGCTCCTACGAGCAGTACTTC.

This sequence joins TRBV19 and TRBJ1-3; D unclear. V was shortened by 6 bases and J by 4 bases, with 7 bases between the two germline ends. The V gene's germline CDR1 is LNHDA and CDR2 SQIVND (reference sequence). This CDR3 is 12 amino acids long. The CDR3 loop reads CASRGNGNTIYF. CDR3 DNA: TGTGCCAGTAGGGGCAACGGAAACACCATATATTTT.

The V call is TRBV7-9, the J call TRBJ2-3; perhaps TRBD2 as D (5 bases). The CDR3 has 16 amino acids. V lost 5 bases and J 2 bases, leaving 17 bases between the germline ends. Per germline, CDR1 SEHNR and CDR2 FQNEAQ (reference sequence). CDR3 protein: CASSLNNGELTDTQYF. DNA of the CDR3: TGTGCCAGCAGCCTAAACAACGGGGAGCTCACAGATACGCAGTATTTT.

The genes are TRBV19 and TRBJ1-1; D might be TRBD1 (5 bases). The CDR3 runs to 12 residues. CDR1 and CDR2 from the germline V gene are LNHDA and SQIVND (reference sequence). Trimming cost V 7 bases and J 6 bases, with 12 bases left between them. The CDR3 spells CASTWGVAEAFF. CDR3 coding DNA: TGTGCCAGTACTTGGGGGGTCGCTGAAGCTTTCTTT.

This chain joins TRBV7-6 and TRBJ2-2; 7 nucleotides match TRBD2. This CDR3 contains 16 residues. Germline V CDR1 and CDR2: SGHVS, FNYEAQ. With V trimmed by 4 bases and J by 2 bases, 7 bases remained unmatched. The CDR3 DNA is TGTGCCAGCAGCTCCCCCGGGACTACTAACACCGGGGAGCTGTTTTTT. Translated: CASSSPGTTNTGELFF.

This clone appeared once. J is TRBJ2-5 and V is TRBV7-2, with D possibly TRBD1 on 6 matching bases. Germline assignment: CDR1 SGHTA and CDR2 FQGNSA. V was shortened by 1 base and J by 5 bases, with 8 bases between the two germline ends. This CDR3 has 13 amino acids. Here the CDR3 DNA reads TGTGCCAGCAGCTTAGGAAGGGGGGAGACCCAGTACTTC. Translated, it gives CASSLGRGETQYF.

Written as DNA, the CDR3 is TGTGCCAGCAGCGTAGGATCAGGTGTTAGCTCCTACGAGCAGTACTTC. Its protein product is CASSVGSGVSSYEQYF. The chain employs TRBV9 and TRBJ2-7; D is unclear. Germline V gene data show CDR1 as SGDLS and CDR2 as YYNGEE. Trimming took 0 bases from V and 0 from J, leaving 13 bases between them. The CDR3 consists of 16 residues. The full variable domain, with the rest looked up from reference TRBV9 and TRBJ2-7, is DSGVTQTPKHLITATGQRVTLRCSPRSGDLSVYWYQQSLDQGLQFLIQYYNGEERAKGNILERFSAQQFPDLHSELNLSSLELGDSALYFCASSVGSGVSSYEQYFGPGTRLTVT.

The V call is TRBV28, the J call TRBJ2-5, with 11 bases lining up with TRBD2. The J call is uncertain, as TRBJ2-7 better fits the DNA end. CDR1 and CDR2 (germline): MDHEN, SYDVKM. There are 15 residues in the CDR3. The CDR3 DNA reads TGTGCCAGCAGTTTACTAGCGGGAGGCTTCTACGAGCAGTACTTC. It specifies CASSLLAGGFYEQYF.

This clone was observed a single time. The chain joins TRBV7-9 to TRBJ2-2; weak D call: TRBD1 (5 bases). Germline V CDR1 and CDR2: SEHNR, FQNEAQ (reference sequence). Trimming pared 5 bases from V and 6 bases from J, leaving 13 bases between. This CDR3 comprises 14 residues. CDR3 sequence reads: CASSAIGVAGELFF. CDR3 DNA: TGTGCCAGCAGCGCGATAGGGGTGGCCGGGGAGCTGTTTTTT.

Points on this clone: This sample also contains other DNA sequences that code for the same CDR3. The gene calls are TRBV5-6 and TRBJ1-1; no reliable D call. Per the germline V gene, CDR1 is SGHDT and CDR2 is YYEEEE. The CDR3 length is 11 residues. V was pared by 0 bases and J by 4 bases, with 1 base between. This chain's CDR3 is CASSLVTEAFF. CDR3 nucleotide sequence: TGTGCCAGCAGCTTGGTCACTGAAGCTTTCTTT.

The genes are TRBV9 and TRBJ2-1; 10 positions agree with TRBD2. Germline V gives CDR1 SGDLS, CDR2 YYNGEE. The CDR3 totals 17 residues. V shed 3 bases and J 3 bases; nucleotides not matched to a gene: 9. CDR3 in DNA: TGTGCCAGCAGCGAACCCGTGGGACTAGCGAGCTACAATGAGCAGTTCTTC. The encoded protein is CASSEPVGLASYNEQFF. The variable domain in full, completed from reference TRBV9 and TRBJ2-1, reads DSGVTQTPKHLITATGQRVTLRCSPRSGDLSVYWYQQSLDQGLQFLIQYYNGEERAKGNILERFSAQQFPDLHSELNLSSLELGDSALYFCASSEPVGLASYNEQFFGPGTRLTVL.

J is TRBJ2-7 and V is TRBV4-1; the D gene is possibly TRBD2 (5 bases). Trimming took 5 bases from V and 4 from J, leaving 15 bases between them. Germline-derived CDR1 and CDR2 are MGHRA and YSYEKL. The CDR3 sequence is 14 residues long. This chain's CDR3 is CASSANTGIYEQYF. DNA for the CDR3: TGCGCCAGCAGCGCCAATACCGGGATTTACGAGCAGTACTTC.

The chain combines TRBV5-1 with TRBJ2-3; D not certain. V dropped 0 bases and J dropped 0 bases, with 14 bases sitting between them. Germline CDR1 SGHRS, CDR2 YFSETQ. This CDR3 has 17 residues. Written as DNA, the CDR3 is TGCGCCAGCAGCTTGGATGGCCTGCGGAGTAGCACAGATACGCAGTATTTT. As protein: CASSLDGLRSSTDTQYF.

V usage is TRBV15 and J usage is TRBJ2-7; perhaps D is TRBD1 or TRBD2 (6 bases each). Germline V lookup: CDR1 LNHNV, CDR2 YYDKDF (reference sequence). The CDR3 spans 15 residues. V was clipped by 5 bases and J by 6 bases, with 20 bases between them. The CDR3 DNA sequence: TGTGCCACCAGCCTGACTGGGGGGCAGTCGGTCGAGCAGTACTTC. Translation gives CATSLTGGQSVEQYF.

The rearrangement uses TRBV5-6 and TRBJ1-2; D call uncertain. There are 14 residues in the CDR3. V dropped 0 bases and J dropped 4 bases, with 10 bases sitting between them. Per the germline V gene, CDR1 is SGHDT and CDR2 is YYEEEE. This CDR3 reads CASSLGGQPYGYTF. The CDR3 DNA is TGTGCCAGCAGCTTGGGCGGGCAGCCCTATGGCTACACCTTC.

The gene calls are TRBV28 and TRBJ1-1; no reliable D call. The V gene lost 0 bases and the J gene lost 1 base, with 12 bases spanning the gap. Germline lookup yields CDR1 MDHEN and CDR2 SYDVKM. The CDR3 extends over 16 amino acids. Written as DNA, the CDR3 is TGTGCCAGCAGTTTATGGAGGGCAGGCAGGAACACTGAAGCTTTCTTT. Amino acid sequence: CASSLWRAGRNTEAFF.

This sequence joins TRBV5-1 and TRBJ1-1; D is undetermined. Germline V gene sequence: CDR1 SGHRS, CDR2 YFSETQ. CDR3 length: 14 residues. Trimming took off 6 bases at V and 0 bases at J, with 12 bases between the two ends. The CDR3 spells CASTLGSLNTEAFF. CDR3 nucleotides: TGCGCCAGCACCCTAGGGTCATTGAACACTGAAGCTTTCTTT.

The V call is TRBV5-6, the J call TRBJ2-4; D possibly corresponds to TRBD2 (6 bases). Germline CDR1 is SGHDT and CDR2 is YYEEEE. The CDR3 loop spans 15 amino acids. V lost 0 bases, J lost 8 bases, and 15 bases lay in between. CDR3 region: CASSLEGGPGDIQYF. The CDR3 bases are TGTGCCAGCAGCTTGGAGGGCGGCCCGGGGGACATTCAGTACTTC.

V gene TRBV4-3 combines with J gene TRBJ2-3, with TRBD2 matching 14 bases. The V and J ends lost 1 base and 3 bases, in that order; junction bases with no gene match: 6. Germline V CDR1 and CDR2: LGHNA, YSLEER. CDR3 length equals 18 residues. The CDR3 region is CASSQGLAGGPGTDTQYF. The CDR3 DNA is TGCGCCAGCAGCCAAGGACTAGCGGGAGGGCCAGGGACAGATACGCAGTATTTT.

The rearrangement uses TRBV4-1 and TRBJ2-2; D is possibly TRBD1 (5 bases). This CDR3 contains 16 residues. Germline CDR1 is MGHRA and CDR2 is YSYEKL. The ends were cut back, 0 bases at V and 0 bases at J, with 8 bases in the middle. In DNA form, the CDR3 reads TGCGCCAGCAGCCAAGATCCAGGGACGAACACCGGGGAGCTGTTTTTT. Protein sequence: CASSQDPGTNTGELFF.